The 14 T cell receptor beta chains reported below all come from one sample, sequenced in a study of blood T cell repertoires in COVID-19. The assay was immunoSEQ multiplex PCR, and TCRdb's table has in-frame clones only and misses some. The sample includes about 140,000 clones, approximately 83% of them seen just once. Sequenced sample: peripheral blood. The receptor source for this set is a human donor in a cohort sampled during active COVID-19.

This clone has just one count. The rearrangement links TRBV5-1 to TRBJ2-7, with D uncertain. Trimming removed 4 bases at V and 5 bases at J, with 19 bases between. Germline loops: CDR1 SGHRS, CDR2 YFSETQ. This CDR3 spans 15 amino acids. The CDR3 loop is CASSPVSSESHEQYF. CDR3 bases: TGCGCCAGCAGCCCGGTATCATCCGAGAGCCACGAGCAGTACTTC. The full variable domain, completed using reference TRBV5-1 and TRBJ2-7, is KAGVTQTPRYLIKTRGQQVTLSCSPISGHRSVSWYQQTPGQGLQFLFEYFSETQRNKGNFPGRFSGRQFSNSRSEMNVSTLELGDSALYLCASSPVSSESHEQYFGPGTRLTVT.

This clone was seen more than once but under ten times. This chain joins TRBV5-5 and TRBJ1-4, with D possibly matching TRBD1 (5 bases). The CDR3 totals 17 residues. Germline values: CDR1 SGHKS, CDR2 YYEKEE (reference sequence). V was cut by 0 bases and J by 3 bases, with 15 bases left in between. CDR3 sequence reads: CASSLALRGLANEKLFF. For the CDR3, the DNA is TGTGCCAGCAGCTTGGCCTTGAGGGGACTCGCTAATGAAAAACTGTTTTTT.

CDR3 nucleotide sequence: TGTGCCAGCAGCTTTAGCGGCTACACAGATACGCAGTATTTT. It specifies CASSFSGYTDTQYF. The rearrangement links TRBV7-2 to TRBJ2-3; a possible D gene is TRBD2 (6 bases). In germline, CDR1 is SGHTA, CDR2 FQGNSA. The ends were cut back, 3 bases at V and 2 bases at J, with 9 bases in the middle. The CDR3 is made up of 14 amino acids.

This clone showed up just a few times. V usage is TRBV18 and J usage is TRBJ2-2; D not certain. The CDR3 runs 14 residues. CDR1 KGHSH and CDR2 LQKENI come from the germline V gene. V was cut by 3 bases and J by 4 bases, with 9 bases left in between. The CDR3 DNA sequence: TGTGCCAGCTCACCGAGGTCAGCCACCGGGGAGCTGTTTTTT. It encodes CASSPRSATGELFF.

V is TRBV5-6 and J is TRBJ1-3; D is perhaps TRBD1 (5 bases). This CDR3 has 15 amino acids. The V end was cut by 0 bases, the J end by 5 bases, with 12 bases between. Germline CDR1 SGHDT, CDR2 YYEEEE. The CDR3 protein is CASSLAGSGRNTIYF. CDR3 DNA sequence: TGTGCCAGCAGCTTGGCCGGGTCAGGGCGAAACACCATATATTTT. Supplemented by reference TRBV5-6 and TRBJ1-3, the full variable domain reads DAGVTQSPTHLIKTRGQQVTLRCSPKSGHDTVSWYQQALGQGPQFIFQYYEEEERQRGNFPDRFSGHQFPNYSSELNVNALLLGDSALYLCASSLAGSGRNTIYFGEGSWLTVV.

The CDR3 coding sequence is TGTGCCAGCAGAGACAACCACGAGCAGTACTTC. This codes for CASRDNHEQYF. V gene TRBV6-5 combines with J gene TRBJ2-7; D is unclear. The V end lost 6 bases, the J end lost 5 bases, and 8 bases lay between the germline ends. Germline CDR1 is MNHEY and CDR2 is SVGAGI. The CDR3 is 11 residues long.

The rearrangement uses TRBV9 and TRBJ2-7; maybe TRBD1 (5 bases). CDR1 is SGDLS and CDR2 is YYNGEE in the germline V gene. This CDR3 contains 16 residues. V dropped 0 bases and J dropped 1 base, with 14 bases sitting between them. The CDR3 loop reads CASSVDPGKRSYEQYF. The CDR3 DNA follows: TGTGCCAGCAGCGTAGATCCAGGGAAAAGGTCCTACGAGCAGTACTTC.

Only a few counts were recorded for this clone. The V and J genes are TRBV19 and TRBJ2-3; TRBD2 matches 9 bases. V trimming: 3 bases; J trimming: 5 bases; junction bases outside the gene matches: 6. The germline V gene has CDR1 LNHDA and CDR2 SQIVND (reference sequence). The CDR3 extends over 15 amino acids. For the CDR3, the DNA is TGTGCCAGTAGTATCGCGGGGGGGGCGGTAGATACGCAGTATTTT. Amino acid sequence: CASSIAGGAVDTQYF.

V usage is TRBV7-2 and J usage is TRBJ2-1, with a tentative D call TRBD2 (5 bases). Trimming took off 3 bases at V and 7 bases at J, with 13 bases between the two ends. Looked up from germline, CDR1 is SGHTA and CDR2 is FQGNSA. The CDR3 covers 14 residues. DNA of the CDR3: TGTGCCAGCAGCTTCCCAGGAGGTGGGAATGAGCAGTTCTTC. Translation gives CASSFPGGGNEQFF. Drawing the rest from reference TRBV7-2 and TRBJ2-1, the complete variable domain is GAGVSQSPSNKVTEKGKDVELRCDPISGHTALYWYRQSLGQGLEFLIYFQGNSAPDKSGLPSDRFSAERTGGSVSTLTIQRTQQEDSAVYLCASSFPGGGNEQFFGPGTRLTVL.

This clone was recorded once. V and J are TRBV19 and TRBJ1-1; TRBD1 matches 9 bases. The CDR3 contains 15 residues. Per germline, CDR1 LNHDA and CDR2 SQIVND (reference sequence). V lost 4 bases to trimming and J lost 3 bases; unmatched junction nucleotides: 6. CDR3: CASSTKDRGYTEAFF. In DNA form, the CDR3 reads TGTGCCAGTAGTACAAAGGACAGGGGATACACTGAAGCTTTCTTT.

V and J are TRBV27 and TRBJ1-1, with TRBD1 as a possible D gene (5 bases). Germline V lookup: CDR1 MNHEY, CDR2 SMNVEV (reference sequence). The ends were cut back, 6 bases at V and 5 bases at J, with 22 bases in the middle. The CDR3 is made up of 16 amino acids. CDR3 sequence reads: CASRSSIGGGRTEAFF. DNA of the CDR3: TGTGCCAGCAGGTCAAGTATCGGGGGAGGGCGGACTGAAGCTTTCTTT.

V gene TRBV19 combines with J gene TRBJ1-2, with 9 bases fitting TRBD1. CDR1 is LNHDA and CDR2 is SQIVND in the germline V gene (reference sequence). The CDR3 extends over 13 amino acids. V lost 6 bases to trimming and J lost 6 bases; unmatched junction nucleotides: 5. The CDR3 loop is CASRRDREDGYTF. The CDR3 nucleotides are TGTGCCAGTAGGCGGGACAGGGAGGATGGCTACACCTTC.

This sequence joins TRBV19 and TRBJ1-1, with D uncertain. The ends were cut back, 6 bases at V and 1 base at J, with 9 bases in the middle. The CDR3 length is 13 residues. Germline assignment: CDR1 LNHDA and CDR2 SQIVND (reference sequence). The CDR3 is CASSLRANTEAFF. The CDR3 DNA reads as TGTGCCAGTAGCTTGCGGGCGAACACTGAAGCTTTCTTT.

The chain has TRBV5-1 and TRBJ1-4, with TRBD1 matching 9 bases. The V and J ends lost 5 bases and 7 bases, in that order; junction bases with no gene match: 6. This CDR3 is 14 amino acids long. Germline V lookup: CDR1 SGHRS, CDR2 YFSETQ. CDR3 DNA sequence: TGCGCCAGCAGTACTGGACAGGGGCGTGAAAAACTGTTTTTT. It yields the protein CASSTGQGREKLFF.